The 2 T cell receptor beta chains presented below share a single source sample, sequenced in a study of OX40 agonist ivuxolimab in advanced cancers. The method was immunoSEQ multiplex PCR; TCRdb's version includes in-frame clones alone and lacks a portion of them. The sample lists about 55,000 clones; 86% were seen once. The sample in question was CD4+ or CD8+ T cells sorted from blood, obtained in a trial of the OX40 agonist ivuxolimab. Receptors originate from an adult with an advanced solid tumor such as melanoma, head and neck, liver or kidney cancer.

This chain joins TRBV7-2 and TRBJ2-7; TRBD1 is a possible D gene (5 bases). V was cut by 6 bases and J by 1 base, with 10 bases left in between. This CDR3 comprises 13 residues. Germline V gene sequence: CDR1 SGHTA, CDR2 FQGNSA. CDR3 in amino acids: CASSSRVSYEQYF. The CDR3 nucleotides are TGTGCCAGCAGTTCCAGGGTATCCTACGAGCAGTACTTC.

This chain uses TRBV7-8 with TRBJ1-2, with 8 positions matching TRBD1. The V gene end was trimmed by 3 bases and the J gene end by 5 bases; junction bases not matched to a gene: 8. The CDR3 sequence is 15 residues long. Germline V lookup: CDR1 SGHVS, CDR2 FQNEAQ. The CDR3 here is CASSFGTGGEYGYTF. The CDR3 bases are TGTGCCAGCAGCTTTGGAACAGGGGGGGAGTATGGCTACACCTTC. The complete variable domain, with remaining parts taken from reference TRBV7-8 and TRBJ1-2, reads GAGVSQSPRYKVAKRGQDVALRCDPISGHVSLFWYQQALGQGPEFLTYFQNEAQLDKSGLPSDRFFAERPEGSVSTLKIQRTQQEDSAVYLCASSFGTGGEYGYTFGSGTRLTVV.